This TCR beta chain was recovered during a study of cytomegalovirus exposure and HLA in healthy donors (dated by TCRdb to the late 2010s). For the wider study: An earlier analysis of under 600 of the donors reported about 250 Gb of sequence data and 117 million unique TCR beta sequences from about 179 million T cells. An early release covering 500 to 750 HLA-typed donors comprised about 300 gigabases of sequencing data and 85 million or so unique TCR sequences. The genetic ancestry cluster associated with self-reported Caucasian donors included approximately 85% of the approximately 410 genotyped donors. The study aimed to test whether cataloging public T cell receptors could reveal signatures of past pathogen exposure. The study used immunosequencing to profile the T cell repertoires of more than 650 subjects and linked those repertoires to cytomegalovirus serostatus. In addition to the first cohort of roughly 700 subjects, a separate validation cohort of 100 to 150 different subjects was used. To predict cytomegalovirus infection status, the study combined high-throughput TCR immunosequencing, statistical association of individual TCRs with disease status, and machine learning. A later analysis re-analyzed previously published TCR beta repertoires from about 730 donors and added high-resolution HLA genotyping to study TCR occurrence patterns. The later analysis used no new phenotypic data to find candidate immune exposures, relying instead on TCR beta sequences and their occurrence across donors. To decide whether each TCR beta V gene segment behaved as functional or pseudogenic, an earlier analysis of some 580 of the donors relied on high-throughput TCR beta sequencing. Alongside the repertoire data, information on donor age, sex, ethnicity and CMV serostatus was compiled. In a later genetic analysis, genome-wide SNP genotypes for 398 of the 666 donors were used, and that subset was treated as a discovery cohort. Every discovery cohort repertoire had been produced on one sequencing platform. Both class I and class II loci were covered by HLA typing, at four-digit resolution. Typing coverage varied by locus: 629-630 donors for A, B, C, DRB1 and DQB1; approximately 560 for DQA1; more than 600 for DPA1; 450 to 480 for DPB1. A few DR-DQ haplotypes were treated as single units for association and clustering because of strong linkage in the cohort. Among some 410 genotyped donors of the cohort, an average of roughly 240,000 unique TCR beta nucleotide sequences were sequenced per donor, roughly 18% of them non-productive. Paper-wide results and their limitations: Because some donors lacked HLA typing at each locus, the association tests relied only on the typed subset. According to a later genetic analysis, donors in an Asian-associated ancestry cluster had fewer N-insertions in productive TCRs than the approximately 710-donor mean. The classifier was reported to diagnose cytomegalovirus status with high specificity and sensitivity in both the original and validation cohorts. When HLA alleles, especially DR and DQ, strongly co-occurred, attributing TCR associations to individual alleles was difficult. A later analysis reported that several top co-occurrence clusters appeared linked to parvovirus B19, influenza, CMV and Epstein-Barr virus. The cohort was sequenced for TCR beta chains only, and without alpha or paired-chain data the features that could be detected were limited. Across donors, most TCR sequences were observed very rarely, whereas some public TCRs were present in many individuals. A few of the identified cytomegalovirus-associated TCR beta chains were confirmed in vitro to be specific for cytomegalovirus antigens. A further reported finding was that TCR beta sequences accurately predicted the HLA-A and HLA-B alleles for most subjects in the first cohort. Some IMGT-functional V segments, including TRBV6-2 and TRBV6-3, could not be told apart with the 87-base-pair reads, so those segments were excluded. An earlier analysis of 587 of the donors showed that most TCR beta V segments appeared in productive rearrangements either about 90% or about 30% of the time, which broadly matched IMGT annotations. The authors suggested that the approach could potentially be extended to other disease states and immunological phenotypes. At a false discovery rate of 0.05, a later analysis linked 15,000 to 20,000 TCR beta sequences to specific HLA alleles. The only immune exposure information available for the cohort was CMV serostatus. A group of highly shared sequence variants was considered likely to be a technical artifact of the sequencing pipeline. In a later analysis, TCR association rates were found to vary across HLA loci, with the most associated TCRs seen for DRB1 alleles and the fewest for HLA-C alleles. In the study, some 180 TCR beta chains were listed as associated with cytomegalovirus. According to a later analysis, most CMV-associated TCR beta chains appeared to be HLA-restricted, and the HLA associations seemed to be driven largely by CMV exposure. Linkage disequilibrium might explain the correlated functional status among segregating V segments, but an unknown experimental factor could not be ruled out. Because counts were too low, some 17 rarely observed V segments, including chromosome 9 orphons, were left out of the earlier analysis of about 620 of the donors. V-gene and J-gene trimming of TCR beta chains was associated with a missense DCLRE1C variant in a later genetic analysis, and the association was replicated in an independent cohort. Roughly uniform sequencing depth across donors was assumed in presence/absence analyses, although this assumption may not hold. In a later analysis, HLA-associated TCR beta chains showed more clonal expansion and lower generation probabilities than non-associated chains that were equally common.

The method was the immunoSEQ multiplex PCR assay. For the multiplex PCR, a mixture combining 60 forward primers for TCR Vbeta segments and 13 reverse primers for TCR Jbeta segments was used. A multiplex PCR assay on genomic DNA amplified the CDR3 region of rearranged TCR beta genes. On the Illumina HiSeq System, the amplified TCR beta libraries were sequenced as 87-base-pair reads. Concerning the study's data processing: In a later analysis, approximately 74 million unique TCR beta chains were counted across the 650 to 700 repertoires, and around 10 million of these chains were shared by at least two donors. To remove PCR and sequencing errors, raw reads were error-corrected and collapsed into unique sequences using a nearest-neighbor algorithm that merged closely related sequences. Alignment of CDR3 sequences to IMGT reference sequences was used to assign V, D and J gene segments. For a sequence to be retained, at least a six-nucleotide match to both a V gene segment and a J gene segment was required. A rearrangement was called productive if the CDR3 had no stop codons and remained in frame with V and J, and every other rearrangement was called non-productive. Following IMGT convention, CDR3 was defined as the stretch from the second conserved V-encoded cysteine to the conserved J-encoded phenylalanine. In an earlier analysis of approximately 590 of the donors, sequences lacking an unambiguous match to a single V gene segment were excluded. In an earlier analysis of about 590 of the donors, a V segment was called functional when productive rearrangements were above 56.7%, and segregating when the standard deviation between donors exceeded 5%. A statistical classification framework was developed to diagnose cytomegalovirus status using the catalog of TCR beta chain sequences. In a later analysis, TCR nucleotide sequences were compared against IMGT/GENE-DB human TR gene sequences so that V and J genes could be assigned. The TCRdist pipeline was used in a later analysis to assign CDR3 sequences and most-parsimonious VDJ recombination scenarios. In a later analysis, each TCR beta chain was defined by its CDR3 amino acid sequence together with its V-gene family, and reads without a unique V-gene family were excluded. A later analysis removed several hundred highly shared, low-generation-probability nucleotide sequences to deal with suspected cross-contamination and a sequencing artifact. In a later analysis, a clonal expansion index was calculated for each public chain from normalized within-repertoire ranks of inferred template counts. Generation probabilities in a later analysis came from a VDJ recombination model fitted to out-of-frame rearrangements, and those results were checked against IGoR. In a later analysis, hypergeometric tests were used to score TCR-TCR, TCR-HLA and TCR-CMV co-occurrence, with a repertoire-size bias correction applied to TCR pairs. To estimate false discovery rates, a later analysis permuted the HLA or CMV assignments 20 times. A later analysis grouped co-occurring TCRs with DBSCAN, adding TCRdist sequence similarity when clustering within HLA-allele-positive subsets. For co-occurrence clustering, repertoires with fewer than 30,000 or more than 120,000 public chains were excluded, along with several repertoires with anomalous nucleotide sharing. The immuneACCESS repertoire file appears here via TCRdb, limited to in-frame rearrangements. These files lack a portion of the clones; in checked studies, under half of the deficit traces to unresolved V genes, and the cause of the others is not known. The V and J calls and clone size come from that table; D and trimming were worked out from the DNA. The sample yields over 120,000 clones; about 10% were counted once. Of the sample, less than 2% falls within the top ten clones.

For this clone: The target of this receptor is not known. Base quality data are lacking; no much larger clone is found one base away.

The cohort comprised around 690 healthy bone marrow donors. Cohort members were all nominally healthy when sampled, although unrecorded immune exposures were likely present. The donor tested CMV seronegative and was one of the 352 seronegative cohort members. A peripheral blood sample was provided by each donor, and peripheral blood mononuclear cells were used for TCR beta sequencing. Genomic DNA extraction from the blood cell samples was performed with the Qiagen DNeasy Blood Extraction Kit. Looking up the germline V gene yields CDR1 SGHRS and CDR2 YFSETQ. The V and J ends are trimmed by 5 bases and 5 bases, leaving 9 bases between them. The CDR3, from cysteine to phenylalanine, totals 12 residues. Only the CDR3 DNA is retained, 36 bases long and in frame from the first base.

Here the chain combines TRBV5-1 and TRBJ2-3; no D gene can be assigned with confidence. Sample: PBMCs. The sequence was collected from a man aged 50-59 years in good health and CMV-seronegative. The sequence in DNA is TGCGCCAGCAGTTCGCCGGGAGATACGCAGTATTTT. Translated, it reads CASSSPGDTQYF.